Here is one T cell receptor beta chain with its context. No antigen is known for it. Using immunoSEQ multiplex PCR, the repertoire was profiled, and TCRdb retains in-frame clones only, with some absent. The sample lists about 37,000 clones, about 85% seen once, with roughly 17% in the top ten. Processed graft tissue released its intraepithelial and lamina propria lymphocytes. The source of the sample is a study of graft-versus-host responses after intestinal transplantation. Study-wide results and limits: Levels of circulating GvH clones at their peak were associated with early post-transplant HvG declines.

This CDR3 has 15 amino acids. Germline CDR1 SGHNT, CDR2 YENEEA. With V trimmed by 5 bases and J by 4 bases, 4 bases remained unmatched. Source: ileum tissue, taken roughly 200 days after intestinal transplant. The receptor was derived from a human patient who received an intestinal transplant, so some T cells may come from the graft donor. The rearrangement links TRBV11-3 to TRBJ2-1; 11 bases are shared with TRBD2. The CDR3 nucleotides are TGTGCCAGCAGCCTAGCGGGGGGTCTATACAATGAGCAGTTCTTC. This codes for CASSLAGGLYNEQFF.